In its sample, the clone carrying this T cell receptor (beta chain) was seen a few times. The antigen is unknown. The data derive from a study of EBV T-cell therapy then PD-1 blockade in nasopharyngeal carcinoma. Measured with immunoSEQ multiplex PCR; TCRdb has only the in-frame clones, and not every one. The sample carries 17,000 or so clones, approximately 80% recorded once. CDR1 LNHNV and CDR2 YYDKDF come from the germline V gene (reference sequence). This CDR3 spans 15 amino acids. V shed 0 bases and J shed 1 base, with 8 bases lying between them. Sample treatment: AdE1-LMPpoly-expanded autologous EBV-specific T-cell therapy followed by anti-PD-1 nivolumab.

The chain uses TRBV15 and TRBJ2-3; no clear D. The source of this sequence is a man between 40 and 49 years old with nasopharyngeal carcinoma. Source: CD8+ T cells from blood, taken at day 0 from a patient whose treatment included autologous EBV-specific T cells and nivolumab. This chain's CDR3 is CATSREAGGTDTQYF. The CDR3 DNA follows: TGTGCCACCAGCAGAGAAGCTGGGGGCACAGATACGCAGTATTTT.